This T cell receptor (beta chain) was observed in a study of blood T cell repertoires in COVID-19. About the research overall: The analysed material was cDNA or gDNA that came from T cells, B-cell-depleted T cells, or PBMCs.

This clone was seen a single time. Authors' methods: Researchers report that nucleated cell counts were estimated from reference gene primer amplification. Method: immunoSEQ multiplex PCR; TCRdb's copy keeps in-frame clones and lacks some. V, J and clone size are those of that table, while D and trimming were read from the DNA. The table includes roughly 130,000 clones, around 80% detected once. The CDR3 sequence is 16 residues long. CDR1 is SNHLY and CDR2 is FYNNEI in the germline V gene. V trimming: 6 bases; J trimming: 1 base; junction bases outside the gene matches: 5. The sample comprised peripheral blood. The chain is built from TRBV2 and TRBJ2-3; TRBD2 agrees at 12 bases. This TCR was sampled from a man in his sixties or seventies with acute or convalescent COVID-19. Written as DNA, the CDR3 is TGTGCCAGCAGGGTGACTAGCGGGGGACGCACAGATACGCAGTATTTT. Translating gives CASRVTSGGRTDTQYF.